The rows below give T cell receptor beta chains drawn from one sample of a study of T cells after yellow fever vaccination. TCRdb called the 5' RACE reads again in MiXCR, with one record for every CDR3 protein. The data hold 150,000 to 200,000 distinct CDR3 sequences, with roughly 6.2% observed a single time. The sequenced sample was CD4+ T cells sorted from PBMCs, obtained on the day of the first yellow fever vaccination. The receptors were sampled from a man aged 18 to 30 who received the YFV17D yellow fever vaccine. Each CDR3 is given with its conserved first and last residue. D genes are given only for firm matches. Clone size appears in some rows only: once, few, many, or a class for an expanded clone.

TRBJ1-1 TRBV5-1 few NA CASSQEVNTEAFF TGCGCCAGCAGTCAGGAAGTGAACACTGAAGCTTTCTTT
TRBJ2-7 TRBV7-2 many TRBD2 CASSLAGGHLEQYF TGTGCCAGCAGTCTAGCGGGGGGGCATCTCGAGCAGTACTTC
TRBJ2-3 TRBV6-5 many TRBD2 CASRRTSGRTDTQYF TGTGCCAGCAGGCGGACTAGCGGCCGCACAGATACGCAGTATTTT
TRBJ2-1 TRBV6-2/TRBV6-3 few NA CASTMRNSNEQFF TGTGCCAGCACGATGCGTAATAGCAATGAGCAGTTCTTC
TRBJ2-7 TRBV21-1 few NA CASSKGGPSYEQYF TGTGCCAGCAGCAAGGGGGGTCCCTCCTACGAGCAGTACTTC
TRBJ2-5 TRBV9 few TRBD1 CASSVGTGSGGTQYF TGTGCCAGCAGCGTTGGGACAGGGTCCGGGGGGACCCAGTACTTC
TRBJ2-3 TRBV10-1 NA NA CASSESTTGGTDTQYF TGCGCCAGCAGTGAGTCAACAACGGGGGGCACAGATACGCAGTATTTT
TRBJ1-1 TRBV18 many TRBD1 CASSPGTGANTEAFF TGTGCCAGCTCACCCGGGACAGGGGCGAACACTGAAGCTTTCTTT
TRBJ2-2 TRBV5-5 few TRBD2 CASTLSGGQTGELFF TGTGCCAGCACCCTTAGCGGGGGGCAAACCGGGGAGCTGTTTTTT
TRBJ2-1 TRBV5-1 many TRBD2 CASRGTIRSSYNEQFF TGCGCCAGCAGAGGGACTATCCGGAGCTCCTACAATGAGCAGTTCTTC
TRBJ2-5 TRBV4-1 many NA CASRGADRYQETQYF TGCGCCAGCAGGGGGGCCGACCGGTACCAAGAGACCCAGTACTTC
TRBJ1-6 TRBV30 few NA CAWSENSPLHF TGTGCCTGGAGTGAAAATTCACCCCTCCACTTT
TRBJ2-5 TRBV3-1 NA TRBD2 CASSQDPTSRKTQYF TGTGCCAGCAGCCAAGATCCGACTAGCCGGAAGACCCAGTACTTC
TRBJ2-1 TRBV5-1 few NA CASSSDRNEQFF TGCGCCAGCAGCTCGGACCGCAATGAGCAGTTCTTC
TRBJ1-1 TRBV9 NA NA CASSVGPNTEAFF TGTGCCAGCAGCGTAGGACCTAACACTGAAGCTTTCTTT
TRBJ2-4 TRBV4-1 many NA CASSQADTKNIQYF TGCGCCAGCAGCCAAGCCGACACCAAAAACATTCAGTACTTC
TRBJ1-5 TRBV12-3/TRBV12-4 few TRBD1 CASSPTGGQPQHF TGTGCCAGCAGCCCAACAGGGGGCCAGCCCCAGCATTTT
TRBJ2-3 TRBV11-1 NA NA CASSKPGTSQALPTDTQYF TGTGCCAGCAGCAAGCCCGGGACGTCTCAAGCCTTACCCACAGATACGCAGTATTTT
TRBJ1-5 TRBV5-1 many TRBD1 CASSSQGGNQPQHF TGCGCCAGCAGCTCACAGGGGGGAAATCAGCCCCAGCATTTT
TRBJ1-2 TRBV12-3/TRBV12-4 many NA CASGPRAPGYTF TGTGCCAGTGGTCCCCGGGCACCCGGCTACACCTTC
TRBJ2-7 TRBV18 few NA CASSHRDSYEQYF TGTGCCAGCTCACACAGGGACTCCTACGAGCAGTACTTC
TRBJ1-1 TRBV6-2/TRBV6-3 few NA CASSYRGGTEAFF TGTGCCAGCAGTTACAGGGGAGGTACTGAAGCTTTCTTT
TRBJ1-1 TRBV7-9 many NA CASSLATGNTEAFF TGTGCCAGCAGCTTAGCGACGGGGAACACTGAAGCTTTCTTT
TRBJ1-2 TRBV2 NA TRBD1 CASRGTGDGYTF TGTGCCAGCAGGGGGACAGGTGATGGCTACACCTTC
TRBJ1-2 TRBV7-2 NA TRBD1 CASNSDRVYGYTF TGTGCCAGCAATTCCGACAGGGTCTATGGCTACACCTTC
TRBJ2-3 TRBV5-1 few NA CASSLGASPDTQYF TGCGCCAGCAGCTTGGGGGCTAGCCCAGATACGCAGTATTTT
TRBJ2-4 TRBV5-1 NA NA CASSLANGQQRAKNIQYF TGCGCCAGCAGCTTGGCCAACGGACAACAGCGGGCCAAAAACATTCAGTACTTC
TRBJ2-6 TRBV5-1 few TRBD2 CASSWASGALRGANVLTF TGCGCCAGCAGCTGGGCTAGCGGGGCCCTGAGGGGGGCCAACGTCCTGACTTTC
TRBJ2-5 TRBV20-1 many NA CSASREVTQYF TGCAGTGCTAGCAGGGAGGTGACCCAGTACTTC
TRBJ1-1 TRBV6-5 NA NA CASSPQNTEAFF TGTGCCAGCAGTCCCCAGAACACTGAAGCTTTCTTT
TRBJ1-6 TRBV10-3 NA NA CATKGAGASYNSPLHF TGTGCCACCAAGGGCGCAGGTGCCTCCTATAATTCACCCCTCCACTTT
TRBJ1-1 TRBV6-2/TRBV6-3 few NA CASSGKNTEAFF TGTGCCAGCAGTGGAAAGAACACTGAAGCTTTCTTT